This T cell receptor (beta chain) was captured by sequencing in a study of blood T cell repertoires in COVID-19. Study in general: Sources were T cells, B-cell-depleted T cells, or PBMCs; the material itself was cDNA or gDNA.

In the study's own analysis: How many nucleated cells were present was estimated from reference gene primer amplification. TCRdb's copy holds only in-frame clones and misses some; the assay was immunoSEQ multiplex PCR. V and J calls and clone size follow that table, whereas D and trimming were derived from the DNA. The repertoire includes some 450,000 clones, 70% to 90% of them detected once, and 0.65% to 1% sits in the top ten. One Seattle source followed patients from active infection through their disease course. Sequences were obtained from peripheral blood. The sequence came from a man aged 18 to 35 with COVID-19, enrolled during active disease.

The CDR3 loop reads CASSSNTRSYNEQFF. CDR3 DNA sequence: TGTGCCAGCAGTTCTAATACTCGCTCCTACAATGAGCAGTTCTTC. The chain uses TRBV6-9 and TRBJ2-1; unclear D gene. CDR1 is MNHGY and CDR2 is SVAAGI in the germline V gene. Trimming took off 4 bases at V and 0 bases at J, with 10 bases between the two ends. The CDR3 is 15 amino acids.